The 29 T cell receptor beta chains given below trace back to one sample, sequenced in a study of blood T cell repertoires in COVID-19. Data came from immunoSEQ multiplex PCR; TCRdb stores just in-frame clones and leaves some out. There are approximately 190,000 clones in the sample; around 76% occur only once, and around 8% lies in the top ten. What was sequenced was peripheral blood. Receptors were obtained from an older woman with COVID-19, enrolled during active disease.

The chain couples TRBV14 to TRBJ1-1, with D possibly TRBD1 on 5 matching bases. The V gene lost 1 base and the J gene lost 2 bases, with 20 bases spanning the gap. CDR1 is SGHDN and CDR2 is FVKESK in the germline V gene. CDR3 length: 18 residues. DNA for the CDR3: TGTGCCAGCAGCCAAGGTCTACGCTGGAGGGGTGACAACACTGAAGCTTTCTTT. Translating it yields CASSQGLRWRGDNTEAFF.

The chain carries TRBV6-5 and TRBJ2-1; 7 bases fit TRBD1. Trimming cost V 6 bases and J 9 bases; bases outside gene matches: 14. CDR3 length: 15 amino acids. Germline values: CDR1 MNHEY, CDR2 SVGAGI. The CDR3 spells CASRPFGTDGSEQFF. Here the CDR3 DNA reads TGTGCCAGCAGACCCTTCGGGACAGACGGTTCTGAGCAGTTCTTC.

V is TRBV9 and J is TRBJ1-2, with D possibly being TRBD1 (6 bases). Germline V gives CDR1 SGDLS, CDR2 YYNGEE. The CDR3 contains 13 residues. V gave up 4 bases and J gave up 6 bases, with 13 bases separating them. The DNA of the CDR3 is TGTGCCAGCAGCTTCACAGGGTCTGATGGCTACACCTTC. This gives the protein CASSFTGSDGYTF.

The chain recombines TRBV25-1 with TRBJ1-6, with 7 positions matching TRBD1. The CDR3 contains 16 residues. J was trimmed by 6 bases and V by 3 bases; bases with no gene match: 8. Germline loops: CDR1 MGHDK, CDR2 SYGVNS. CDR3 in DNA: TGTGCCAGCAGTGATCTAAACAGGGGATTTAATTCACCCCTCCACTTT. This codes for CASSDLNRGFNSPLHF.

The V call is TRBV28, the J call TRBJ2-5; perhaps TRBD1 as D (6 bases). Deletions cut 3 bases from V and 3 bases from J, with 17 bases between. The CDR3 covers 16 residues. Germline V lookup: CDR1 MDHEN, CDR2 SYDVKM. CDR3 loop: CASSFLYGGPKETQYF. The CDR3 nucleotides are TGTGCCAGCAGTTTCTTATATGGGGGCCCCAAAGAGACCCAGTACTTC.

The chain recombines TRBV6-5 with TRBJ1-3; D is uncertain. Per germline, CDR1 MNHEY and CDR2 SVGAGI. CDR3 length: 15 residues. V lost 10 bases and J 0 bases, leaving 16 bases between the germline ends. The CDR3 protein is CATTRVHASGNTIYF. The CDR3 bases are TGTGCCACCACTCGGGTTCACGCCTCTGGAAACACCATATATTTT.

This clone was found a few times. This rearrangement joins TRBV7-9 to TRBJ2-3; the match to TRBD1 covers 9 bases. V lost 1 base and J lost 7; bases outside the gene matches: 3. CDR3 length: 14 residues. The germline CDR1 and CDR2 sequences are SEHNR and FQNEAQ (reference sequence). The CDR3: CASSLDRGRNTQYF. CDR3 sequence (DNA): TGTGCCAGCAGCTTAGACAGGGGGCGAAATACGCAGTATTTT. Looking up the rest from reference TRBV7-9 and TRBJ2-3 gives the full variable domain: DTGVSQNPRHKITKRGQNVTFRCDPISEHNRLYWYRQTLGQGPEFLTYFQNEAQLEKSRLLSDRFSAERPKGSFSTLEIQRTEQGDSAMYLCASSLDRGRNTQYFGPGTRLTVL.

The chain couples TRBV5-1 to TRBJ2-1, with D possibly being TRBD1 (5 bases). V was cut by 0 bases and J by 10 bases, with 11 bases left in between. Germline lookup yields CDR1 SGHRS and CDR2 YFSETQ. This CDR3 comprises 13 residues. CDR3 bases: TGCGCCAGCAGCTTGGCCCGGCAGGGAGAGCAGTTCTTC. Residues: CASSLARQGEQFF.

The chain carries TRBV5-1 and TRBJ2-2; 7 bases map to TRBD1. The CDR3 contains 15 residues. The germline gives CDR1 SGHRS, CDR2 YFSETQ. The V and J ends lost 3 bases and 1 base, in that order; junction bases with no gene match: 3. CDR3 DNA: TGCGCCAGCAGCTCGAGGACAGGGAACACCGGGGAGCTGTTTTTT. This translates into CASSSRTGNTGELFF.

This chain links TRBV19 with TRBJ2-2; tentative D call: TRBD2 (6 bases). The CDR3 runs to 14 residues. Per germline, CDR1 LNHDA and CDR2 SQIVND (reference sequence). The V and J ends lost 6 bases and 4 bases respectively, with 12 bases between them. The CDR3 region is CASRTRLLTGELFF. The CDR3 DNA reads TGTGCCAGTAGGACTAGACTCCTCACCGGGGAGCTGTTTTTT.

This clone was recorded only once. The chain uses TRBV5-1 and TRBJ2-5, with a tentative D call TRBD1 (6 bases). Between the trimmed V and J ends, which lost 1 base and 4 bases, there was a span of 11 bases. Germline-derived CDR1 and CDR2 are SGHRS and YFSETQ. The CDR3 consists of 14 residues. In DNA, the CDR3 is TGCGCCAGCAGCTTGTTCGGACAGACAGAGACCCAGTACTTC. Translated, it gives CASSLFGQTETQYF.

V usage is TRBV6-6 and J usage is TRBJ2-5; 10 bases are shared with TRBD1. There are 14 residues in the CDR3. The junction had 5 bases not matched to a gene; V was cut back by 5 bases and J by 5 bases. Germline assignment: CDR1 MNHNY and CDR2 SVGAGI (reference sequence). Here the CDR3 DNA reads TGTGCCAGCAGTCCGGGACAGGGGCTCGAGACCCAGTACTTC. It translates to CASSPGQGLETQYF.

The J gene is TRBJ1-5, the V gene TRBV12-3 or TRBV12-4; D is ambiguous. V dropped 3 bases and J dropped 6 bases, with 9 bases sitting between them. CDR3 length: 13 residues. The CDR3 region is CASSFTRSQPQHF. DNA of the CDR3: TGTGCCAGCAGTTTCACGCGGAGTCAGCCCCAGCATTTT.

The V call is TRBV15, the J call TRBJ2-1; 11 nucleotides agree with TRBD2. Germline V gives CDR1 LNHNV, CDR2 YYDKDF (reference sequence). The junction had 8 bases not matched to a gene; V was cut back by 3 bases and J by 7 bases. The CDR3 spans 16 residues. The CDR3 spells CATSRELAGVGNEQFF. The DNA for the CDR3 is TGTGCCACCAGCAGGGAACTAGCGGGAGTTGGTAATGAGCAGTTCTTC.

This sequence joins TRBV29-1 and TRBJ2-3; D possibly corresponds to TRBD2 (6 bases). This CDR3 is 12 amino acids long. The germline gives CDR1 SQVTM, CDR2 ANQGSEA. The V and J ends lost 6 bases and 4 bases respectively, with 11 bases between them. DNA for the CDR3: TGCAGCGTGACTAGTCCCCCAGATACGCAGTATTTT. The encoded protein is CSVTSPPDTQYF.

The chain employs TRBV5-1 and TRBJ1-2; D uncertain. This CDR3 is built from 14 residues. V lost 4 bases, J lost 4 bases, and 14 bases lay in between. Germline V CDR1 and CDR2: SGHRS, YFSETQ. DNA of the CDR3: TGCGCCAGCAGCCAGACGAGCGCCAGCTATGGCTACACCTTC. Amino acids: CASSQTSASYGYTF.

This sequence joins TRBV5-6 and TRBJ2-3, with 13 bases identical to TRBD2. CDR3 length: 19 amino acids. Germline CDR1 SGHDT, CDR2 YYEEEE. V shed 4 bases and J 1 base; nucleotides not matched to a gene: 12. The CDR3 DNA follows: TGTGCCAGCAGCGCGCTAGGACTAGCGGGGGAAACTGGCACAGATACGCAGTATTTT. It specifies CASSALGLAGETGTDTQYF.

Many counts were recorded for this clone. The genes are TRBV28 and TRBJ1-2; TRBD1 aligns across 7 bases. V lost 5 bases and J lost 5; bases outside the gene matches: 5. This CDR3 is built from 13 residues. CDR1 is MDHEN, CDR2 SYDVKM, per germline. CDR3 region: CASSADRVYGYTF. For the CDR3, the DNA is TGTGCCAGCAGTGCCGACAGGGTGTATGGCTACACCTTC.

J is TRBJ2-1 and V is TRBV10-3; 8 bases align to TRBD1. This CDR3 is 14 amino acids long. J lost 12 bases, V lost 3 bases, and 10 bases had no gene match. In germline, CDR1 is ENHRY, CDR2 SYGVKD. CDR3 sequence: CAISDRGQGLGQFF. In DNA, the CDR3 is TGTGCCATCAGTGATAGAGGACAGGGTTTGGGGCAGTTCTTC.

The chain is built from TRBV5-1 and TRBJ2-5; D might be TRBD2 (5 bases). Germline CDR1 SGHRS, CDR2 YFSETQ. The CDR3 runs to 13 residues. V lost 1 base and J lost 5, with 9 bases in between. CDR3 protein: CASSLLRAETQYF. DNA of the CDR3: TGCGCCAGCAGCTTGTTGCGGGCCGAGACCCAGTACTTC.

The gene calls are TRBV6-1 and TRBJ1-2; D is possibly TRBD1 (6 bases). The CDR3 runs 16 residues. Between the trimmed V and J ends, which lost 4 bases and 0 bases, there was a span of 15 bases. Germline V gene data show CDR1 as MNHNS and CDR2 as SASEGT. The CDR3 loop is CASSAWGQGANYGYTF. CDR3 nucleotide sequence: TGTGCCAGCAGTGCCTGGGGGCAGGGAGCTAACTATGGCTACACCTTC.

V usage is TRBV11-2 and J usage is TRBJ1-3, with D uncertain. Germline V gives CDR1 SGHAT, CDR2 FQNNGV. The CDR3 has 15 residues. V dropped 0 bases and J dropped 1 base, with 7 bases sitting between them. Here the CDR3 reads CASSLDGASGNTIYF. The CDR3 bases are TGTGCCAGCAGCTTAGACGGTGCTTCTGGAAACACCATATATTTT.

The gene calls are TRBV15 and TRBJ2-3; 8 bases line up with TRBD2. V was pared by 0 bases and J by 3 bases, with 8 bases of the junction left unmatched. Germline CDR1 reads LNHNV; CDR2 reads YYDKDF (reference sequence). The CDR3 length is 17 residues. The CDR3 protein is CATSRDYPSGSTDTQYF. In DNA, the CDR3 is TGTGCCACCAGCAGAGATTACCCCAGCGGGAGTACAGATACGCAGTATTTT.

The CDR3 is CASSLLQGNTGELFF. The DNA for the CDR3 is TGTGCCAGCAGCTTGCTACAGGGGAACACCGGGGAGCTGTTTTTT. This chain links TRBV5-4 with TRBJ2-2; tentatively, D is TRBD1 (6 bases). Germline V gene sequence: CDR1 SGHNT, CDR2 YYREEE (reference sequence). V lost 1 base and J lost 1, with 8 bases in between. This CDR3 is 15 amino acids long. Using reference TRBV5-4 and TRBJ2-2 for the parts outside the CDR3, the full variable domain is ETGVTQSPTHLIKTRGQQVTLRCSSQSGHNTVSWYQQALGQGPQFIFQYYREEENGRGNFPPRFSGLQFPNYSSELNVNALELDDSALYLCASSLLQGNTGELFFGEGSRLTVL.

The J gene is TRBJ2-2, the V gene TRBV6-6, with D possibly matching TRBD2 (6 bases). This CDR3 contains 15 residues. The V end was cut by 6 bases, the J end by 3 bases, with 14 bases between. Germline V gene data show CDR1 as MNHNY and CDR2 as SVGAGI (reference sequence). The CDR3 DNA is TGTGCCAGCAGAGTCCGGGACTCCCACACCGGGGAGCTGTTTTTT. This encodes CASRVRDSHTGELFF.

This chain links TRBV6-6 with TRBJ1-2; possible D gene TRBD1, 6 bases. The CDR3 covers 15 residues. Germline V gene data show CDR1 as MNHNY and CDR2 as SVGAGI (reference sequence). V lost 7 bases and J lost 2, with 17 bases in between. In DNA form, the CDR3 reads TGTGCCAGCACCTCCACCGCCAGGGGAAACTATGGCTACACCTTC. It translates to CASTSTARGNYGYTF.

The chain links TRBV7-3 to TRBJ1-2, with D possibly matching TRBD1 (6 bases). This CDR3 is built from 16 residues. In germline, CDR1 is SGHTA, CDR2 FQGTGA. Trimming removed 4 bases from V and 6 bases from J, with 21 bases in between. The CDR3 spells CASSSRGGAGWNGYTF. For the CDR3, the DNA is TGTGCCAGCAGCTCCCGGGGGGGCGCAGGGTGGAATGGCTACACCTTC.

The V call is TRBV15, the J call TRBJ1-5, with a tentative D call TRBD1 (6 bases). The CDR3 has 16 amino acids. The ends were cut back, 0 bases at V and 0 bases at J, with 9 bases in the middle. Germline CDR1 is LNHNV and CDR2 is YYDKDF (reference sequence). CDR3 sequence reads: CATSRDRGNSNQPQHF. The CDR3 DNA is TGTGCCACCAGCAGAGATAGGGGGAATAGCAATCAGCCCCAGCATTTT.

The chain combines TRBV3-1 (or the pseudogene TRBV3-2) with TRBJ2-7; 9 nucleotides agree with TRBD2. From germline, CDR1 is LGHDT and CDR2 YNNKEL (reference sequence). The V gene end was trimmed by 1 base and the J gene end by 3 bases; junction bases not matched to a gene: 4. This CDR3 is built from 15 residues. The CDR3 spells CASSQAPSGIYEQYF. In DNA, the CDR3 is TGTGCCAGCAGCCAAGCGCCTAGCGGGATCTACGAGCAGTACTTC.